This paragraph covers one T cell receptor beta chain sequence. These data are taken from a study of T cell changes during pregnancy in multiple sclerosis. Trimming cost V 1 base and J 4 bases; bases outside gene matches: 15. The CDR3 contains 19 residues. Germline values: CDR1 LNHNV, CDR2 YYDKDF (reference sequence). Sequencing was performed with immunoSEQ multiplex PCR; in TCRdb, only in-frame clones are kept and a portion is missing. The sample has more than 25,000 clones; roughly nine tenths are singletons. The chain links TRBV15 to TRBJ2-1; 8 positions agree with TRBD2. The TCR comes from a female donor with multiple sclerosis, enrolled in a pregnancy study. The sample was CD8+ T cells from peripheral blood mononuclear cells, taken in the third trimester of pregnancy. CDR3 in amino acids: CATSRALGAGDVGYNEQFF. CDR3 nucleotide sequence: TGTGCCACCAGCAGAGCACTTGGAGCGGGAGACGTAGGTTACAATGAGCAGTTCTTC.